The rows below give T cell receptor beta chains drawn from one sample of a study of shared clonotypes between healthy human individuals. The repertoire was sequenced with immunoSEQ multiplex PCR; TCRdb's copy has only in-frame clones and lacks some. Seen here are 550,000 to 750,000 clones, around 95% observed once, and the top ten hold less than 0.13%. The sequenced sample was naive CD8+ T cells sorted from blood. The receptors originated from a woman in her twenties or thirties in good health. Each CDR3 is given with its conserved first and last residue. D genes are given only for firm matches. Clone sizes are given selectively: once, few, many, or a class where the clone is expanded.

d_gene	len	abundance	v_gene	j_gene	CDR3aa	CDR3nt
NA	13	NA	TRBV28	TRBJ1-5	CASTEGGNQPQHF	TGTGCCAGCACGGAGGGAGGCAATCAGCCCCAGCATTTT
TRBD2	15	NA	TRBV9	TRBJ2-1	CASSATSGIYNEQFF	TGTGCCAGCAGCGCGACTAGCGGAATATACAATGAGCAGTTCTTC
NA	16	once	TRBV14	TRBJ2-1	CASSRGGVGADGEQFF	TGTGCCAGCTCACGGGGCGGGGTGGGGGCCGACGGTGAGCAGTTCTTC
NA	16	NA	TRBV6-1	TRBJ2-2	CASSEVDRLNTGELFF	TGTGCCAGCAGTGAAGTCGACCGACTGAACACCGGGGAGCTGTTTTTT
TRBD1	19	NA	TRBV28	TRBJ2-6	CASSSLDRARYSGANVLTF	TGTGCCAGCAGTTCCCTCGACAGGGCGAGGTACTCTGGGGCCAACGTCCTGACTTTC
TRBD1	13	NA	TRBV27	TRBJ2-5	CASSTGLQETQYF	TGTGCCAGCTCGACAGGGTTACAAGAGACCCAGTACTTC
TRBD2	17	NA	TRBV7-6	TRBJ2-2	CASSLVLAGDGTGELFF	TGTGCCAGCAGCTTGGTACTAGCGGGAGACGGCACCGGGGAGCTGTTTTTT
TRBD2	15	NA	TRBV9	TRBJ2-1	CASSVGGGSYNEQFF	TGTGCCAGCAGCGTAGGCGGGGGTTCCTACAATGAGCAGTTCTTC
TRBD1	13	NA	TRBV27	TRBJ1-1	CASSAGTGSEAFF	TGTGCCAGCAGTGCCGGGACAGGGAGTGAAGCTTTCTTT
NA	14	NA	TRBV6-5	TRBJ2-7	CASSYSNPTYEQYF	TGTGCCAGCAGTTACTCGAATCCAACCTACGAGCAGTACTTC
NA	17	once	TRBV9	TRBJ2-5	CASSGRTLGPRQETQYF	TGTGCCAGCAGCGGTAGGACCCTTGGACCTCGCCAAGAGACCCAGTACTTC
TRBD2	14	NA	TRBV6-5	TRBJ2-7	CASSPGTRTYEQYF	TGTGCCAGTTCTCCCGGGACTAGGACCTACGAGCAGTACTTC
NA	15	NA	TRBV12-5	TRBJ2-7	CASGSAEGIAYEQYF	TGTGCTAGTGGGTCGGCTGAGGGAATCGCCTACGAGCAGTACTTC
NA	15	NA	TRBV7-8	TRBJ2-2	CASSLAGTLTGELFF	TGTGCCAGCAGCCTAGCCGGGACACTCACCGGGGAGCTGTTTTTT
TRBD2	19	NA	TRBV10-3	TRBJ2-5	CAISHIPAVAGRQVETQYF	TGTGCCATCAGCCACATCCCGGCGGTAGCGGGACGTCAGGTAGAGACCCAGTACTTC
TRBD1	13	NA	TRBV5-1	TRBJ2-7	CASRWDSSYEQYF	TGCGCCAGCAGGTGGGACAGCTCCTACGAGCAGTACTTC
NA	15	NA	TRBV13	TRBJ2-2	CASSLVGLGVGELFF	TGTGCCAGCAGCTTAGTCGGCCTCGGGGTCGGGGAGCTGTTTTTT
NA	14	NA	TRBV25-1	TRBJ2-3	CASTDTESTDTQYF	TGTGCCAGCACAGACACGGAGAGCACAGATACGCAGTATTTT
TRBD2	14	NA	TRBV5-1	TRBJ2-7	CASRTGEGLYEQYF	TGCGCCAGCAGAACGGGGGAGGGCCTTTACGAGCAGTACTTC
NA	14	NA	TRBV5-8	TRBJ1-1	CATPREVVNTEAFF	TGTGCCACCCCGCGTGAGGTAGTGAACACTGAAGCTTTCTTT
NA	16	NA	TRBV19	TRBJ1-1	CASSIDSGHGTVGAFF	TGTGCCAGTAGTATAGACTCGGGACACGGCACGGTTGGGGCTTTCTTT
TRBD1	16	NA	TRBV5-6	TRBJ1-4	CASSNLLTGGGEKLFF	TGTGCCAGCAGCAACCTCCTTACAGGGGGCGGTGAAAAACTGTTTTTT
TRBD2	14	NA	TRBV7-2	TRBJ2-7	CASSFSGRAYEQYF	TGTGCCAGCAGCTTTAGCGGGAGGGCATACGAGCAGTACTTC
NA	16	once	TRBV4-2	TRBJ2-1	CASSQVDRADYNEQFF	TGTGCCAGCAGCCAAGTAGACAGAGCAGACTACAATGAGCAGTTCTTC
NA	14	NA	TRBV7-2	TRBJ1-5	CASSWDGLQEPQHF	TGTGCCAGCAGCTGGGACGGCCTCCAAGAGCCCCAGCATTTT
TRBD1	14	NA	TRBV30	TRBJ1-3	CARDRGLVGNTIYF	TGTGCCAGAGACAGGGGGCTAGTTGGAAACACCATATATTTT
NA	17	NA	TRBV27	TRBJ2-7	CASSPLYKSGPPGEQYF	TGTGCCAGCAGTCCGTTATACAAGTCCGGGCCCCCGGGAGAGCAGTACTTC
TRBD2	16	NA	TRBV7-9	TRBJ2-5	CASSPRPSGSSETQYF	TGTGCCAGCAGCCCTCGTCCTAGCGGGAGCAGTGAGACCCAGTACTTC
NA	10	NA	TRBV20-1	TRBJ1-4	CSAGGEKLFF	TGCAGTGCGGGGGGGGAAAAACTGTTTTTT
NA	13	NA	TRBV14	TRBJ1-3	CASSQGHANTIYF	TGTGCCAGCAGCCAAGGTCACGCAAACACCATATATTTT
NA	14	NA	TRBV9	TRBJ2-7	CASSPRTQTYEQYF	TGTGCCAGCAGCCCACGGACCCAGACCTACGAGCAGTACTTC
NA	12	NA	TRBV27	TRBJ2-7	CASSFNNHEQYF	TGTGCCAGCAGTTTCAACAACCACGAGCAGTACTTC
NA	12	NA	TRBV9	TRBJ2-2	CASSVGPGELFF	TGTGCCAGCAGCGTAGGCCCCGGGGAGCTGTTTTTT
TRBD1	14	once	TRBV10-2	TRBJ2-7	CASRDRGETYEQYF	TGCGCCAGCAGGGACAGGGGCGAGACCTACGAGCAGTACTTC
TRBD2	17	NA	TRBV4-1	TRBJ2-1	CASTLRGSGSSYNEQFF	TGCGCCAGCACCCTGCGCGGTAGCGGGAGCTCCTACAATGAGCAGTTCTTC
NA	12	NA	TRBV19	TRBJ2-2	CASSEGVGELFF	TGTGCCAGTAGTGAGGGGGTCGGGGAGCTGTTTTTT
TRBD1	14	NA	TRBV27	TRBJ1-1	CASSKGQGFTEAFF	TGTGCCAGCAGTAAGGGACAGGGGTTCACTGAAGCTTTCTTT
NA	11	NA	TRBV29-1	TRBJ2-7	CSVDSSYEQYF	TGCAGCGTGGACAGCTCCTACGAGCAGTACTTC
NA	13	NA	TRBV11-2	TRBJ2-7	CASSPGQPYEQYF	TGTGCCAGCAGCCCAGGACAGCCCTACGAGCAGTACTTC
NA	19	NA	TRBV21-1	TRBJ2-2	CASSKPSILAGVRNGELFF	TGTGCCAGCAGCAAACCCTCGATACTAGCGGGAGTCCGGAACGGGGAGCTGTTTTTT
TRBD1	13	few	TRBV27	TRBJ1-2	CASSSTGGYGYTF	TGTGCCAGCAGTTCTACAGGGGGCTATGGCTACACCTTC
NA	13	once	TRBV4-1	TRBJ2-7	CASSQLRGYEQYF	TGCGCCAGCAGCCAACTTAGGGGTTACGAGCAGTACTTC
NA	11	NA	TRBV15	TRBJ1-1	CATRENTEAFF	TGTGCCACCAGGGAGAACACTGAAGCTTTCTTT
TRBD2	17	NA	TRBV4-1	TRBJ2-2	CASSQEGLAGMAGELFF	TGCGCCAGCAGCCAAGAAGGACTAGCGGGTATGGCCGGGGAGCTGTTTTTT
TRBD2	16	once	TRBV9	TRBJ2-1	CASSPEGLAEYNEQFF	TGTGCCAGCAGCCCCGAGGGACTAGCGGAGTACAATGAGCAGTTCTTC
NA	11	NA	TRBV2	TRBJ1-1	CASSDRPEAFF	TGTGCCAGCAGTGACAGACCTGAAGCTTTCTTT
TRBD1	13	NA	TRBV7-9	TRBJ2-5	CASIQTGEETQYF	TGTGCCAGCATTCAGACAGGGGAAGAGACCCAGTACTTC
NA	15	NA	TRBV4-1	TRBJ2-4	CASSPDPGPPDIQYF	TGCGCCAGCAGCCCCGACCCGGGTCCCCCCGACATTCAGTACTTC
NA	13	NA	TRBV30	TRBJ2-7	CAWSVGWTYEQYF	TGTGCTTGGAGTGTAGGGTGGACCTACGAGCAGTACTTC
NA	14	NA	TRBV6-5	TRBJ1-1	CASSSPGGNTEAFF	TGTGCCAGCAGTTCACCTGGGGGGAACACTGAAGCTTTCTTT
TRBD2	12	NA	TRBV27	TRBJ2-7	CASRTGGHEQYF	TGTGCCAGCAGAACGGGGGGGCACGAGCAGTACTTC
TRBD1	16	once	TRBV7-9	TRBJ2-2	CASSLDPGGNTGELFF	TGTGCCAGCAGCTTAGATCCAGGGGGGAACACCGGGGAGCTGTTTTTT
NA	13	NA	TRBV9	TRBJ2-5	CASSPPYQETQYF	TGTGCCAGCAGCCCCCCGTACCAAGAGACCCAGTACTTC
NA	11	NA	TRBV18	TRBJ1-1	CASSPGTEAFF	TGTGCCAGCTCACCGGGCACTGAAGCTTTCTTT
TRBD2	18	NA	TRBV5-1	TRBJ2-7	CASSLEGRLAGGSYEQYF	TGCGCCAGCAGCTTGGAAGGTAGGCTAGCGGGAGGATCCTACGAGCAGTACTTC
TRBD2	15	NA	TRBV6-6	TRBJ2-1	CASTPWSGTNNEQFF	TGTGCCAGCACCCCGTGGAGCGGGACTAACAATGAGCAGTTCTTC
NA	15	NA	TRBV7-9	TRBJ2-3	CASSLAVRVEDTQYF	TGTGCCAGCAGCTTAGCGGTCAGGGTAGAAGATACGCAGTATTTT
TRBD2	15	once	TRBV7-9	TRBJ2-5	CASSPDGSGRETQYF	TGTGCCAGCAGCCCCGATGGGAGCGGGAGAGAGACCCAGTACTTC
TRBD1	16	NA	TRBV27	TRBJ2-7	CASSLSPGTGEYEQYF	TGTGCCAGCAGTTTAAGCCCCGGGACAGGGGAGTACGAGCAGTACTTC